The 27 T cell receptor beta chains given below trace back to one sample, sequenced in a study of T-cell reconstitution after alpha-beta-depleted transplantation in children. Unique molecular identifiers were built into the TCRbeta library. TCRdb reprocessed the PCR reads via MiXCR and lists one record per CDR3 protein. The repertoire holds fewer than 550,000 distinct CDR3 sequences, with about an eighth as singletons. Sequences were derived from PBMCs, mostly from graft donor cells, sampled 180 days after TCRalphabeta/CD19-depleted stem cell transplant. These receptors were collected from a female patient aged 2 to 10 who had a stem cell transplant for aplastic anemia, so the T cells may come from the graft donor.

The rearrangement joins TRBV29-1 to TRBJ2-5; 7 bases line up with TRBD2. The CDR3 totals 14 residues. J lost 4 bases, V lost 4 bases, and 9 bases had no gene match. Germline V lookup: CDR1 SQVTM, CDR2 ANQGSEA. DNA for the CDR3: TGCAGCGTTGGGGGCAGGGAGGGAAGAGAGACCCAGTACTTC. This encodes CSVGGREGRETQYF.

The chain has TRBV12-3 or TRBV12-4 and TRBJ2-1, with 11 bases aligning to TRBD2. The V segment lost 7 bases and the J segment 7 bases; nucleotides outside the gene matches: 24. This CDR3 has 20 residues. CDR3 coding DNA: TGTGCCAGCACCTTTGGGGGGACTAGCGGAGTGGGCGGGTCTCATAATGAGCAGTTCTTC. It encodes CASTFGGTSGVGGSHNEQFF.

The chain carries TRBV4-3 and TRBJ1-4, with a tentative D call TRBD1 (6 bases). CDR3 length: 19 amino acids. Germline CDR1 reads LGHNA; CDR2 reads YSLEER. Trimming shortened V by 1 base and J by 5 bases, and 23 bases separated the two germline ends. The CDR3, as DNA: TGCGCCAGCAGCCAAGTTTACTCTGCACAGGGCCGAGAGAATGAAAAACTGTTTTTT. This codes for CASSQVYSAQGRENEKLFF.

In its sample, this clonotype was seen a few times. CDR3 in DNA: TGTGCCAGCAAAGGGGTTACCGGGGAGCTGTTTTTT. As protein: CASKGVTGELFF. V usage is TRBV12-3 or TRBV12-4 and J usage is TRBJ2-2; perhaps TRBD1 as D (5 bases). V gave up 7 bases and J gave up 5 bases, with 8 bases separating them. CDR3 size: 12 residues.

This clonotype was observed at least ten times. This chain joins TRBV12-3 or TRBV12-4 and TRBJ1-5, with D perhaps TRBD1 (5 bases). The CDR3 has 15 amino acids. V lost 6 bases, J lost 6 bases, and 18 bases lay in between. In nucleotides, the CDR3 is TGTGCCAGCAGCCGCTGGGGGGACCGTTTTCAGCCCCAGCATTTT. It yields the protein CASSRWGDRFQPQHF.

V and J are TRBV24-1 and TRBJ2-6; D uncertain. In germline, CDR1 is KGHDR, CDR2 SFDVKD. Trimming shortened V by 2 bases and J by 0 bases, and 7 bases separated the two germline ends. The CDR3 sequence is 16 residues long. CDR3 sequence (DNA): TGTGCCACCAGTGATTCACGGCGCTCTGGGGCCAACGTCCTGACTTTC. This translates into CATSDSRRSGANVLTF.

The CDR3 nucleotides are TGTGCCAGAAGCTTGGGCCCTGGCCAGGGGGCGGGAGGGCCGATAAATGAGCAGTTCTTC. Its protein product is CARSLGPGQGAGGPINEQFF. The rearrangement links TRBV5-3 to TRBJ2-1; the D gene is possibly TRBD2 (9 bases). TRBV5-3 is known as an ORF, though its function is uncertain. The CDR3 is 20 residues long. V shed 0 bases and J shed 7 bases, with 29 bases lying between them.

This clonotype was recorded a few times. The rearrangement links TRBV7-2 to TRBJ1-2, with 9 bases lining up with TRBD1. With V trimmed by 0 bases and J by 4 bases, 9 bases remained unmatched. The CDR3 has 17 residues. Germline V gives CDR1 SGHTA, CDR2 FQGNSA. The CDR3 DNA reads as TGTGCCAGCAGCTTAGCCCTACAGGGGGCCGGGGGCTATGGCTACACCTTC. This encodes CASSLALQGAGGYGYTF.

This clonotype was seen at least ten times. The J gene is TRBJ2-7, the V gene TRBV4-2; TRBD1 might be the D (5 bases). The length of the CDR3 is 16 residues. Trimming removed 0 bases at V and 4 bases at J, with 16 bases between. Germline assignment: CDR1 LGHNA and CDR2 YNFKEQ. The CDR3 sequence: CASSQDHGATFYEQYF. The CDR3 DNA is TGTGCCAGCAGCCAAGATCATGGGGCGACATTTTACGAGCAGTACTTC.

This clonotype was seen a handful of times. The CDR3 loop is CASSPRRGVEYGYTF. DNA for the CDR3: TGTGCCAGCAGCCCCCGCAGGGGGGTCGAATATGGCTACACCTTC. The rearrangement uses TRBV9 and TRBJ1-2; 7 nucleotides line up with TRBD1. Germline-derived CDR1 and CDR2 are SGDLS and YYNGEE. J gave up 5 bases and V 4 bases, and 11 bases lay outside the gene matches. This CDR3 region has 15 residues.

This clonotype was seen ten or more times. The chain combines TRBV7-2 with TRBJ2-5; 13 bases are a match to TRBD2. CDR3 size: 15 residues. Germline V gene data show CDR1 as SGHTA and CDR2 as FQGNSA. The J segment lost 4 bases and the V segment lost 4 bases, leaving 3 bases of the junction unmatched. The CDR3 reads CASSSRTSGRETQYF. The CDR3 DNA is TGTGCCAGCAGCTCCAGGACTAGCGGGAGAGAGACCCAGTACTTC.

The chain links TRBV6-5 to TRBJ2-2; D unresolved. Trimming left V 2 bases short and J 6 bases short, with 10 bases between. CDR3 length: 14 amino acids. Per the germline V gene, CDR1 is MNHEY and CDR2 is SVGAGI. DNA of the CDR3: TGTGCCAGCAGTTACAAGGACGGCGCCGGGGAGCTGTTTTTT. The encoded protein is CASSYKDGAGELFF.

J is TRBJ2-5 and V is TRBV7-6; D is uncertain. Per the germline V gene, CDR1 is SGHVS and CDR2 is FNYEAQ. The CDR3 extends over 14 amino acids. Trimming removed 2 bases from V and 0 bases from J, with 7 bases in between. CDR3 DNA sequence: TGTGCCAGCAGCTTATCCCTAAACCAAGAGACCCAGTACTTC. Translating gives CASSLSLNQETQYF.

The chain uses TRBV29-1 and TRBJ1-2; weak D call: TRBD1 (5 bases). With 7 bases removed from V and 4 bases from J, the gap between germline ends came to 19 bases. Looked up from germline, CDR1 is SQVTM and CDR2 is ANQGSEA. This CDR3 is built from 14 residues. The CDR3 DNA reads TGCAGCGAGAGGGGCCCCCGCCTACTCTATGGCTACACCTTC. This translates into CSERGPRLLYGYTF.

This clonotype was seen more than once but under ten times. This chain connects TRBV7-8 to TRBJ2-1, with D tentatively TRBD1 or TRBD2 (5 bases each). The CDR3 runs 14 residues. V lost 4 bases to trimming and J lost 9 bases, with 16 bases between them. Germline assignment: CDR1 SGHVS and CDR2 FQNEAQ. The CDR3 reads CASSSGTARLEQFF. CDR3 coding DNA: TGTGCCAGCAGCTCCGGGACGGCCCGACTTGAGCAGTTCTTC.

This clonotype was detected ten times or more. The V gene is TRBV30, the J gene TRBJ2-5; TRBD1 matches at 7 bases. From germline, CDR1 is GTSNPN and CDR2 SVGIG (reference sequence). Losses at the gene ends were 3 bases for V and 4 bases for J; bases not matched to a gene: 14. The CDR3 sequence is 16 residues long. Here the CDR3 DNA reads TGTGCCTGGAGCCCTGGAGACAGGGTGTGGTCAGAGACCCAGTACTTC. This codes for CAWSPGDRVWSETQYF. The whole variable domain, filled in from reference TRBV30 and TRBJ2-5, reads SQTIHQWPATLVQPVGSPLSLECTVEGTSNPNLYWYRQAAGRGLQLLFYSVGIGQISSEVPQNLSASRPQDRQFILSSKKLLLSDSGFYLCAWSPGDRVWSETQYFGPGTRLLVL.

This clonotype has more than one count but fewer than ten. J is TRBJ2-3 and V is TRBV24-1; 12 bases fit TRBD2. From germline, CDR1 is KGHDR and CDR2 SFDVKD. The CDR3 is 17 residues long. With 1 base clipped from V and 5 bases from J, the junction kept 6 bases outside the gene matches. DNA of the CDR3: TGTGCCACCAGTGATTTAGGACTAGCGGGGACCTTAGATACGCAGTATTTT. Encoded protein: CATSDLGLAGTLDTQYF.

The chain links TRBV29-1 to TRBJ2-5, with D possibly being TRBD2 (6 bases). Germline CDR1 reads SQVTM; CDR2 reads ANQGSEA. V gave up 0 bases and J gave up 2 bases, with 13 bases separating them. The CDR3 totals 15 residues. CDR3 loop: CSVEDPRGRQETQYF. CDR3 sequence (DNA): TGCAGCGTTGAAGATCCCCGGGGGAGGCAAGAGACCCAGTACTTC.

This clonotype showed up just a few times. V is TRBV29-1 and J is TRBJ2-1, with TRBD2 matching over 12 bases. J gave up 4 bases and V 7 bases, and 5 bases lay outside the gene matches. CDR1 and CDR2 from the germline V gene are SQVTM and ANQGSEA. The CDR3 totals 14 residues. CDR3 amino acids: CSATGLAGYNEQFF. CDR3 in DNA: TGCAGCGCCACGGGACTAGCGGGTTACAATGAGCAGTTCTTC.

In regard to this clonotype: Given a much more abundant clone one base away, this may be a read error. The gene calls are TRBV28 and TRBJ2-7, with a possible D match to TRBD2 (5 bases). The V end was cut by 10 bases, the J end by 3 bases, with 22 bases between. The CDR3 has 15 residues. Germline CDR1 and CDR2: MDHEN and SYDVKM. The CDR3 loop is CANAHTSFSCYEQYF. CDR3 DNA: TGTGCCAACGCCCACACTAGTTTCTCCTGCTACGAGCAGTACTTC.

This clonotype was picked up a small number of times. J is TRBJ2-5 and V is TRBV5-1; D could derive from TRBD1 or TRBD2 (5 bases each). The germline V gene encodes CDR1 SGHRS and CDR2 YFSETQ. The CDR3 is 14 amino acids. Trimming removed 2 bases from V and 5 bases from J, with 13 bases in between. The CDR3 DNA reads as TGCGCCAGCAGCTTCCAGGGAGATGGGGAGACCCAGTACTTC. Translated: CASSFQGDGETQYF.

The sample holds a few counts of this clonotype. The V call is TRBV7-7, the J call TRBJ2-1; 8 nucleotides line up with TRBD2. Germline V gene lookup returns CDR1 SSHAT and CDR2 FNYEAQ (reference sequence). This CDR3 comprises 14 residues. J gave up 4 bases and V 5 bases, and 4 bases lay outside the gene matches. DNA for the CDR3: TGTGCCAGCAGCCCCACTAGCGGATACAATGAGCAGTTCTTC. The encoded protein is CASSPTSGYNEQFF. The full variable domain, in which reference TRBV7-7 and TRBJ2-1 provide the parts outside the CDR3, is GAGVSQSPRYKVTKRGQDVTLRCDPISSHATLYWYQQALGQGPEFLTYFNYEAQPDKSGLPSDRFSAERPEGSISTLTIQRTEQRDSAMYRCASSPTSGYNEQFFGPGTRLTVL.

This clonotype was detected ten times or more. V is TRBV7-3 and J is TRBJ2-7; D perhaps matches TRBD2 (5 bases). The germline CDR1 and CDR2 sequences are SGHTA and FQGTGA. The germline V and J ends were trimmed by 0 bases and 0 bases, with 21 bases remaining between them. There are 19 residues in the CDR3. This CDR3 is CASSLTIGSPEGTSYEQYF. The CDR3 DNA sequence: TGTGCCAGCAGCTTAACTATTGGTAGCCCTGAGGGTACCTCCTACGAGCAGTACTTC.

In this sample, this clonotype turned up a few times. The chain has TRBV25-1 and TRBJ2-1, with D maybe TRBD2 (6 bases). Trimming pared 3 bases from V and 8 bases from J, leaving 26 bases between. This CDR3 region has 18 residues. Germline-derived CDR1 and CDR2 are MGHDK and SYGVNS. CDR3 protein: CASSDRGVGGPRRDEQFF. As DNA, the CDR3 is TGTGCCAGCAGTGATCGTGGTGTGGGGGGTCCCCGAAGGGATGAGCAGTTCTTC.

This clonotype was detected only a few times. This rearrangement joins TRBV5-1 to TRBJ1-4; D ambiguous. Trimming removed 1 base from V and 0 bases from J, with 7 bases in between. Germline assignment: CDR1 SGHRS and CDR2 YFSETQ. CDR3 size: 15 residues. The CDR3 DNA reads TGCGCCAGCAGCTTGCGGGGAGCAACTAATGAAAAACTGTTTTTT. It codes for CASSLRGATNEKLFF.

This clonotype was seen repeatedly, ten times or more. CDR3 amino acids: CASSYLGVETQYF. CDR3 in DNA: TGTGCCAGCAGCTACTTAGGGGTAGAGACCCAGTACTTC. The chain joins TRBV7-2 to TRBJ2-5, with D possibly being TRBD1 (5 bases). V lost 4 bases and J lost 4, with 10 bases in between. The CDR3 runs to 13 residues. Germline assignment: CDR1 SGHTA and CDR2 FQGNSA. Based on the CDR3 plus reference TRBV7-2 and TRBJ2-5, the full variable domain is GAGVSQSPSNKVTEKGKDVELRCDPISGHTALYWYRQSLGQGLEFLIYFQGNSAPDKSGLPSDRFSAERTGGSVSTLTIQRTQQEDSAVYLCASSYLGVETQYFGPGTRLLVL.

This clonotype was seen at least ten times. The chain's CDR3 is CASSLSVSGNTIYF. DNA for the CDR3: TGCGCCAGCAGCTTGTCGGTCTCTGGAAACACCATATATTTT. The V call is TRBV5-1, the J call TRBJ1-3; D is ambiguous. The V end was cut by 1 base, the J end by 0 bases, with 5 bases between. Germline V gene data show CDR1 as SGHRS and CDR2 as YFSETQ. The CDR3 sequence is 14 residues long.